This record concerns one T cell receptor (beta chain) sequence. This specimen belongs to a study of blood T cell repertoires in COVID-19. Study-wide background: In each case, the material was cDNA or gDNA derived from T cells, B-cell-depleted T cells, or PBMCs.

The study recruited people aged about 18 to 90 years across around 23 US areas. Two negative PCRs, clearance, or symptom resolution had been documented for recovered Cohort 3 donors. Method: immunoSEQ multiplex PCR; TCRdb's copy keeps in-frame clones and lacks some. The sample holds under 350,000 clones; about nine tenths are singletons and the top ten take less than 2%. The CDR3 is 14 amino acids. The germline gives CDR1 SGHAT, CDR2 FQNNGV. V shed 4 bases and J shed 2 bases, with 11 bases lying between them. The sample was PBMCs or T cells enriched from blood (not recorded which). The clonotype originates from a woman aged 55 to 70 who had recovered from COVID-19. This rearrangement joins TRBV11-2 to TRBJ1-2; D is ambiguous. CDR3 region: CASSSRLSNYGYTF. DNA for the CDR3: TGTGCCAGCAGCTCCAGACTGAGCAACTATGGCTACACCTTC.